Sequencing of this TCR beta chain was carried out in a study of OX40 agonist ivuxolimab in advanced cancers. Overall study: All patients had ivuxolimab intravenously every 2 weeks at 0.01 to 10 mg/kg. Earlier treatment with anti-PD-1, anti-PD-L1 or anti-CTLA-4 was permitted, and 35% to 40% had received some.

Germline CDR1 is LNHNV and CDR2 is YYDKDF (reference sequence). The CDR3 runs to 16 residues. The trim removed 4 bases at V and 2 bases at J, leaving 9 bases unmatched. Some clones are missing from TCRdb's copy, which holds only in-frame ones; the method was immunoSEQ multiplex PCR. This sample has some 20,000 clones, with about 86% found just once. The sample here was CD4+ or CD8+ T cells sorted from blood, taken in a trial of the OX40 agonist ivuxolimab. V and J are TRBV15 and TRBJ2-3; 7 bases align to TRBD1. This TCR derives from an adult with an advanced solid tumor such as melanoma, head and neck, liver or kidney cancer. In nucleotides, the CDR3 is TGTGCCACCAGCAAAAACAGGGGCAGCTTCACAGATACGCAGTATTTT. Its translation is CATSKNRGSFTDTQYF.